This T cell receptor beta chain originates from a study of T cell clonotyping in hematopoietic cell transplantation. Libraries were prepared by immunoSEQ multiplex PCR; TCRdb keeps only in-frame clonotypes and omits some of them. The sample lists more than 10,000 clones; roughly 92% were seen once. Of note for this clone: Its antigen is not known.

Samples: about 28 days before transplant, then days 30, 100 and 180 after. Germline assignment: CDR1 SNHLY and CDR2 FYNNEI. V lost 6 bases to trimming and J lost 2 bases; unmatched junction nucleotides: 12. This CDR3 region has 17 residues. Study outcomes and limitations: Recipient TCR diversity dropped after transplant; expanded clonotypes rose from day 30 to 180. Cells were unsorted, so CD4 and CD8 contributions were not separated.

Here the sequenced sample was PBMCs, taken 100 days after allogeneic stem cell transplant. This clonotype was obtained from a female patient in her forties or fifties who had an allogeneic stem cell transplant from an unrelated donor, so the T cells may come from the graft donor. Some clones in this sample may be carry-over from other donors' samples. The chain joins TRBV2 to TRBJ2-3, with 9 bases lining up with TRBD1. Here the CDR3 reads CASREGFRDRATDTQYF. DNA for the CDR3: TGTGCCAGCAGAGAGGGATTCCGGGACAGGGCCACAGATACGCAGTATTTT.